The text below deals with one T cell receptor beta chain. The data originate from a study of blood T cell repertoires in COVID-19. This CDR3 has 18 residues. Assay: immunoSEQ multiplex PCR; the TCRdb copy retains only in-frame clones and omits some. Counted here are approximately 210,000 clones, less than 90% occurring once; the ten biggest clones make up 1.7%. The chain has TRBV21-1 and TRBJ2-4; the table assigns TRBD1, which was not confirmed against the DNA. TRBV21-1 is annotated as a pseudogene. This receptor was identified in an older man with acute or convalescent COVID-19. The sequenced sample consisted of peripheral blood. The CDR3 spells CASSKGEDRGLAKNIQYF. The CDR3 coding sequence is TGTGCCAGCAGCAAAGGTGAGGACAGGGGGCTTGCCAAAAACATTCAGTACTTC.